Shown below are 19 T cell receptor beta chains from a single sample sequenced in a study of CD8+CD57+ T cells in acquired aplastic anemia. Profiling of TCR beta VDJ combinations and CDR3 sequences used genomic DNA as template. MiXCR was run by TCRdb on the reads, yielding one entry per CDR3 protein. The profile shows 50,000 to 65,000 distinct CDR3 sequences, around 55% of them singletons. The sample taken for sequencing was sorted CD4+, CD8+, or CD8+CD57+ T cells (not recorded which) from PBMCs. These receptors were collected from a human donor in good health, serving as a control.

This clonotype showed up many times. The V and J genes are TRBV7-3 and TRBJ2-1, with 10 bases identical to TRBD2. The trim removed 3 bases at V and 4 bases at J, leaving 3 bases unmatched. The CDR3 is made up of 15 amino acids. Germline CDR1 is SGHTA and CDR2 is FQGTGA. CDR3 in amino acids: CASSFSGRAYNEQFF. In nucleotides, the CDR3 is TGTGCCAGCAGCTTCAGCGGGAGGGCTTACAATGAGCAGTTCTTC.

V usage is TRBV7-2 and J usage is TRBJ2-7; D remains ambiguous. Trimming took 1 base from V and 5 from J, leaving 9 bases between them. Germline loops: CDR1 SGHTA, CDR2 FQGNSA. The CDR3 has 13 residues. This CDR3 is CASSLGVSHEQYF. CDR3 sequence (DNA): TGTGCCAGCAGCTTAGGGGTTTCCCACGAGCAGTACTTC.

This clonotype was observed many times. The J gene is TRBJ1-1, the V gene TRBV27; D call uncertain. This CDR3 comprises 13 residues. From germline, CDR1 is MNHEY and CDR2 SMNVEV (reference sequence). V lost 10 bases and J lost 2, with 14 bases in between. The CDR3 DNA follows: TGTGCCACCCGTTTTTTACCCAACACTGAAGCTTTCTTT. Residues: CATRFLPNTEAFF.

This clonotype has at least ten counts. This chain connects TRBV6-1 to TRBJ1-2; D may be TRBD1 (6 bases). Germline V gives CDR1 MNHNS, CDR2 SASEGT. The V gene lost 5 bases and the J gene lost 4 bases, with 17 bases spanning the gap. The CDR3 consists of 15 residues. Here the CDR3 reads CASSPDRSSSYGYTF. The CDR3 DNA follows: TGTGCCAGCAGTCCCGACAGGAGCTCTAGCTATGGCTACACCTTC.

Turning to this clonotype: At one of its ends the junction is not consistent with the germline gene, which may arise from a read error. V gene TRBV20-1 combines with J gene TRBJ2-3; TRBD2 aligns across 7 bases. The CDR3 is made up of 14 amino acids. CDR1 is DFQATT and CDR2 is SNEGSKA in the germline V gene (reference sequence). In nucleotides, the CDR3 is TGCAGTGCTAGAGAGGGAGGGTCGTCAGATACGCAGTGTTTT. It is translated as CSAREGGSSDTQCF.

This clonotype turned up a few times. J is TRBJ2-1 and V is TRBV24-1; the match to TRBD2 covers 14 bases. The germline CDR1 and CDR2 sequences are KGHDR and SFDVKD. V shed 9 bases and J 8 bases; nucleotides not matched to a gene: 5. CDR3 length: 14 amino acids. The CDR3 protein is CATGTSGSRDEQFF. In DNA form, the CDR3 reads TGTGCCACCGGGACTAGCGGGAGTAGGGATGAGCAGTTCTTC.

This clonotype came up a few times. This chain connects TRBV19 to TRBJ2-7, with D possibly TRBD2 on 6 matching bases. The germline V gene encodes CDR1 LNHDA and CDR2 SQIVND (reference sequence). There are 15 residues in the CDR3. Trimming removed 5 bases at V and 3 bases at J, with 17 bases between. The CDR3 nucleotides read TGTGCCAGTAGTCCGACCCCAGGCGGGATCTACGAGCAGTACTTC. Residues: CASSPTPGGIYEQYF.

The sample holds one count of this clonotype. J is TRBJ2-7 and V is TRBV5-1; no definite D call. Per the germline V gene, CDR1 is SGHRS and CDR2 is YFSETQ. This CDR3 comprises 10 residues. V lost 0 bases to trimming and J lost 8 bases, with 3 bases between them. The CDR3 nucleotides are TGCGCCAGCAGCTTGGAAAAGCAGTACTTC. Its translation is CASSLEKQYF.

The V call is TRBV12-3 or TRBV12-4, the J call TRBJ1-3, with TRBD1 matching over 7 bases. The CDR3 contains 16 residues. V lost 3 bases, J lost 4 bases, and 9 bases stayed unmatched. CDR3 protein: CASSFATGIEGNTIYF. The CDR3 DNA is TGTGCCAGCAGTTTTGCGACAGGGATCGAAGGAAACACCATATATTTT.

The chain uses TRBV10-3 and TRBJ1-6; no firm D call. CDR3 size: 14 residues. V dropped 2 bases and J dropped 7 bases, with 9 bases sitting between them. In germline, CDR1 is ENHRY, CDR2 SYGVKD. The CDR3 loop is CAISEPMKNSPLHF. The CDR3 DNA reads TGTGCCATCAGTGAGCCGATGAAGAATTCACCCCTCCACTTT.

This clonotype is medium-sized. This rearrangement joins TRBV2 to TRBJ1-5; 8 positions agree with TRBD1. This CDR3 has 14 residues. Germline CDR1 is SNHLY and CDR2 is FYNNEI. The trim removed 4 bases at V and 4 bases at J, leaving 3 bases unmatched. This CDR3 reads CASSVDRANQPQHF. CDR3 DNA: TGTGCCAGCAGTGTGGACAGGGCAAATCAGCCCCAGCATTTT.

V usage is TRBV15 and J usage is TRBJ2-7, with D possibly matching TRBD1 (5 bases). Trimming removed 0 bases from V and 4 bases from J, with 13 bases in between. This CDR3 spans 15 amino acids. Germline-derived CDR1 and CDR2 are LNHNV and YYDKDF (reference sequence). The CDR3 reads CATSRDRGKGYEQYF. The CDR3 nucleotides read TGTGCCACCAGCAGAGATAGGGGAAAGGGATACGAGCAGTACTTC.

Comment on this clonotype: With a much larger clone just one base away, this may be a read error. The V and J genes are TRBV19 and TRBJ2-4; 9 bases fit TRBD2. The CDR3 runs to 16 residues. Germline CDR1 reads LNHDA; CDR2 reads SQIVND (reference sequence). This CDR3 is CASSTGLAQAKSIQYF. CDR3 DNA sequence: TGTGCCAGTAGTACTGGACTAGCGCAAGCCAAAAGCATTCAGTACTTC. The variable domain in full, completed from reference TRBV19 and TRBJ2-4, reads DGGITQSPKYLFRKEGQNVTLSCEQNLNHDAMYWYRQDPGQGLRLIYYSQIVNDFQKGDIAEGYSVSREKKESFPLTVTSAQKNPTAFYLCASSTGLAQAKSIQYFGAGTRLSVL.

This clonotype came up once. The V gene is TRBV24-1, the J gene TRBJ2-3, with TRBD1 matching 7 bases. The CDR3 consists of 16 residues. V lost 3 bases, J lost 6 bases, and 11 bases stayed unmatched. Germline loops: CDR1 KGHDR, CDR2 SFDVKD. The CDR3 here is CATSDARQGDWDTQYF. The CDR3 bases are TGTGCCACCAGTGATGCGCGACAGGGCGATTGGGATACGCAGTATTTT.

On this clonotype: A read error may produce the germline difference seen at one junction end. The V and J genes are TRBV24-1 and TRBJ2-7, with a weak D call TRBD2 (5 bases). CDR1 is KGHDR and CDR2 is SFDVKD in the germline V gene. This CDR3 comprises 14 residues. This chain's CDR3 is CATSARSNTGELYF. CDR3 sequence (DNA): TGTGCCACCAGTGCGCGGTCGAACACCGGGGAGCTGTACTTC.

The chain combines TRBV7-2 with TRBJ2-7; D tentatively fits TRBD1 or TRBD2 (5 bases each). The germline gives CDR1 SGHTA, CDR2 FQGNSA. Trimming stripped 5 bases from V and 5 bases from J, with 16 bases between. This CDR3 contains 14 residues. CDR3 nucleotide sequence: TGTGCCAGCAGCCTCGGGGCTAGGTTCCACGAGCAGTACTTC. This sequence encodes CASSLGARFHEQYF.

The V and J genes are TRBV11-2 and TRBJ2-3; perhaps TRBD2 as D (7 bases). Germline V lookup: CDR1 SGHAT, CDR2 FQNNGV. V shed 5 bases and J shed 4 bases, with 19 bases lying between them. The CDR3 is 16 amino acids. In DNA form, the CDR3 reads TGTGCCAGCAGCGCCCCTGGGGGGGGGCCGGCAGATACGCAGTATTTT. Translating gives CASSAPGGGPADTQYF.

This clonotype appeared once. Since a much larger clone is just one base distant, this may be a read error. No conserved phenylalanine or tryptophan is present at the end of the CDR3, so a read error is the likely explanation. The chain employs TRBV18 and TRBJ2-3, with 9 bases identical to TRBD1. This CDR3 has 16 amino acids. V dropped 3 bases and J dropped 0; count of bases not matched to a gene: 4. Germline assignment: CDR1 KGHSH and CDR2 LQKENI. CDR3 nucleotide sequence: TGTGCCAGCTCACCCTTCGGACAGGGGAGCACAGATACGCAGTATCTT. The encoded protein is CASSPFGQGSTDTQYL.

This clonotype was recorded at least ten times. The chain links TRBV19 to TRBJ2-2, with D unresolved. The germline V gene encodes CDR1 LNHDA and CDR2 SQIVND (reference sequence). V was cut by 3 bases and J by 6 bases, with 11 bases left in between. The CDR3 has 14 residues. CDR3 region: CASSMTLKSGELFF. Written as DNA, the CDR3 is TGTGCCAGTAGTATGACGCTTAAATCCGGGGAGCTGTTTTTT.